Reported below is one TCR beta chain. Other DNA sequences in this specimen translate into the identical CDR3. These data belong to a study of blood T cell repertoires in COVID-19. Study information: Both acute and convalescent COVID-19 samples were obtained from the United States, Italy and Spain. PBMCs, B-cell-depleted T cells, or T cells provided the cDNA or gDNA that made up the material.

Per the original methods: Amplification of reference gene primers was used by the study to estimate nucleated cell counts. Libraries were prepared by immunoSEQ multiplex PCR; TCRdb keeps only in-frame clonotypes and omits some of them. The DNA gave D and trimming, while V, J and clone size come from that table. The top ten hold 25% to 30% of the sample, which has 100,000 to 150,000 clones, 85% to 90% seen once. Trimming cost V 3 bases and J 1 base, with 10 bases left between them. This CDR3 is built from 14 residues. Germline V gives CDR1 SGHRS, CDR2 YFSETQ. This TCR was sampled from a woman aged 80 or over with acute or convalescent COVID-19. The chain employs TRBV5-1 and TRBJ2-5; weak D call: TRBD1 (5 bases). Sequenced: peripheral blood. The CDR3 spells CASSSRQLQETQYF. The CDR3 bases are TGCGCCAGCAGCTCGCGACAGCTCCAAGAGACCCAGTACTTC.